A single TCR beta chain is shown here with its context. The data were taken from a study of blood T cell repertoires in COVID-19. Study summary: Material from acute and convalescent COVID-19 was sourced from the United States, Italy and Spain. T cells, B-cell-depleted T cells, or PBMCs supplied cDNA or gDNA.

Germline CDR1 is MDHEN and CDR2 is SYDVKM. The CDR3 is made up of 18 amino acids. The V gene lost 2 bases and the J gene lost 1 base, with 20 bases spanning the gap. Original methodology: Reference gene primer amplification yielded estimated nucleated cell counts. Produced via immunoSEQ multiplex PCR; TCRdb's table is partial and in-frame only. The V and J calls and the clone size are those of that table, but D and trimming were determined from the DNA. This sample has 150,000 or so clones, with roughly 90% found just once. The clonotype comes from a man aged 50-59 years with acute or convalescent COVID-19. This chain joins TRBV28 and TRBJ1-2, with D perhaps matching TRBD1 (5 bases). The sample was peripheral blood. This chain's CDR3 is CASSLPGLRPIGNYGYTF. The CDR3 region has the DNA TGTGCCAGCAGTTTACCGGGACTGAGGCCCATCGGTAACTATGGCTACACCTTC.